The sequence of this TCR beta chain was determined in a study of blood T cell repertoires in COVID-19. Study in general: Acute and convalescent COVID-19 samples came from the United States, Italy and Spain. In each case, the material was cDNA or gDNA derived from T cells, B-cell-depleted T cells, or PBMCs.

In the authors' methods: Reference gene primers were amplified, and this amplification served to estimate nucleated cell counts. TCRdb's copy holds only in-frame clones and misses some; the assay was immunoSEQ multiplex PCR. That table is the source of V, J and clone size, and D and trimming were worked out from the DNA. The table has some 150,000 clones, around 80% seen once. Germline loops: CDR1 SGHDN, CDR2 FVKESK. The CDR3 spans 16 residues. Trimming took off 3 bases at V and 6 bases at J, with 18 bases between the two ends. The clonotype comes from a man aged 60-69 years with acute or convalescent COVID-19. The specimen was peripheral blood. J is TRBJ2-1 and V is TRBV14; tentative D call: TRBD2 (6 bases). The CDR3 DNA reads TGTGCCAGCAGCCACCCAGGGCTAGCGTTTGTCAATGAGCAGTTCTTC. It codes for CASSHPGLAFVNEQFF.